These 5 T cell receptor beta chains originate from one sample sequenced in a study of T cells after yellow fever vaccination. TCRdb re-analysed the 5' RACE reads in MiXCR, keeping a single row per CDR3 protein. Of roughly 170,000 distinct CDR3 sequences in the sample, 6.2% were seen once. Sequenced material: CD4+ T cells sorted from PBMCs, taken on the day of the first yellow fever vaccination. The receptors here all came from a man aged 18 to 30 who received the YFV17D yellow fever vaccine.

This clonotype was observed many times. The rearrangement joins TRBV20-1 to TRBJ2-7; 8 bases match TRBD1. The germline gives CDR1 DFQATT, CDR2 SNEGSKA (reference sequence). There are 13 residues in the CDR3. Trimming took 5 bases from V and 8 from J; bases not matched to a gene: 11. The CDR3 DNA is TGCAGTGCTTTGGGGCCAGGGGGCGCCCAGCAGTACGTC. This codes for CSALGPGGAQQYV.

The V and J genes are TRBV15 and TRBJ2-5, with a possible D match to TRBD2 (6 bases). The CDR3 consists of 15 residues. The germline V and J ends were trimmed by 2 bases and 3 bases, with 13 bases remaining between them. Germline values: CDR1 LNHNV, CDR2 YYDKDF (reference sequence). CDR3 loop: CATSRYGTREETQYF. DNA for the CDR3: TGTGCCACCAGCAGATACGGGACTCGGGAAGAGACCCAGTACTTC.

This clonotype was counted ten times or more. The rearrangement joins TRBV6-1 to TRBJ2-7; a weak D match, TRBD2 (5 bases). The V gene lost 1 base and the J gene lost 4 bases, with 5 bases spanning the gap. Per germline, CDR1 MNHNS and CDR2 SASEGT. The length of the CDR3 is 12 residues. This chain's CDR3 is CASSEGRYEQYF. The DNA of the CDR3 is TGTGCCAGCAGTGAAGGGAGGTACGAGCAGTACTTC.

The rearrangement links TRBV10-3 to TRBJ2-1; D might be TRBD1 (6 bases). Trimming took off 10 bases at V and 5 bases at J, with 18 bases between the two ends. CDR3 length: 14 residues. CDR1 and CDR2 (germline): ENHRY, SYGVKD. CDR3 protein: CATNLGGPDNEQFF. The CDR3 DNA is TGTGCCACCAATCTAGGGGGACCGGACAATGAGCAGTTCTTC.

This clonotype was recorded many times. This chain links TRBV28 with TRBJ2-7; a weak D match, TRBD1 (6 bases). The CDR3 runs 14 residues. Trimming removed 2 bases at V and 7 bases at J, with 15 bases between. Germline loops: CDR1 MDHEN, CDR2 SYDVKM. The CDR3: CASSLGTSLREQYV. CDR3 bases: TGTGCCAGCAGTTTAGGGACATCTCTACGGGAGCAGTACGTC.